The 26 T cell receptor beta chains listed next were all sequenced from one sample in a study of T cell repertoires in cytomegalovirus infection. MiXCR was run by TCRdb on the reads, yielding one entry per CDR3 protein. The sample carries a few hundred thousand distinct CDR3 sequences, around a third recorded once. Antigen specificity for these receptors is unknown. The sequencing used cultured PBMCs, collected from culture after CMV antigen stimulation. The source is a human donor in good health (CMV status not recorded). Some clones in this sample may be carry-over from other donors' samples.

This clonotype has just one count. The CDR3 nucleotides are TGTGCCAGCAGGAAAACAGGGGAAGGGCCCCAGCATTTT. Residues: CASRKTGEGPQHF. This rearrangement joins TRBV6-8 to TRBJ1-5; 7 bases agree with TRBD1. CDR3 size: 13 residues. Germline trimming cut 6 bases from V and 9 bases from J; bases unmatched to any gene: 8. Germline assignment: CDR1 MNHGY and CDR2 SAAAGT.

On this clonotype itself: A much bigger clone sits one base away, suggesting this may be a read error. The chain combines TRBV7-2 with TRBJ2-7; D unresolved. The CDR3 runs to 13 residues. CDR1 is SGHTA, CDR2 FQGNSA, per germline. In DNA, the CDR3 is TGTGCCAGCAGCTTCGACTCCGGCTACGAGCAGAACGTC. Encoded protein: CASSFDSGYEQNV.

This clonotype was recorded a few times. The chain is built from TRBV6-1 and TRBJ2-4, with 10 positions matching TRBD1. CDR3 size: 19 residues. Germline V CDR1 and CDR2: MNHNS, SASEGT. Trimming removed 5 bases from V and 0 bases from J; junction bases left unmatched: 13. The CDR3 sequence: CASSTPGQGSYGAKNIQYF. Here the CDR3 DNA reads TGTGCCAGCAGTACCCCGGGACAGGGGTCCTATGGAGCCAAAAACATTCAGTACTTC.

The CDR3 here is CASSQDAGFNTEAFF. The DNA of the CDR3 is TGCGCCAGCAGCCAAGATGCGGGGTTCAACACTGAAGCTTTCTTT. This chain joins TRBV4-3 and TRBJ1-1; no clear D gene. The CDR3 spans 15 residues. Per germline, CDR1 LGHNA and CDR2 YSLEER. V dropped 0 bases and J dropped 2 bases, with 10 bases sitting between them.

The CDR3 loop is CASTYRVGNQPQHF. DNA of the CDR3: TGTGCCAGCACCTACAGGGTTGGAAATCAGCCCCAGCATTTT. This rearrangement joins TRBV6-2 or TRBV6-3 to TRBJ1-5; D may be TRBD1 (6 bases). The CDR3 is 14 amino acids. The germline V gene encodes CDR1 MNHEY and CDR2 SVGEGT. Deletions cut 7 bases from V and 4 bases from J, with 14 bases between.

The gene calls are TRBV11-3 and TRBJ2-1, with TRBD2 matching 12 bases. After removal of 0 bases from V and 7 bases from J, the junction contained 10 bases not matched to a gene. The germline gives CDR1 SGHNT, CDR2 YENEEA. The CDR3 is made up of 18 amino acids. Here the CDR3 DNA reads TGTGCCAGCAGCTTAGACCCACCGGGACTAGCGGGTGCTAATGAGCAGTTCTTC. It translates to CASSLDPPGLAGANEQFF.

This clonotype was recorded a few times. The gene calls are TRBV27 and TRBJ1-2; a weak D match, TRBD1 (6 bases). The V gene's germline CDR1 is MNHEY and CDR2 SMNVEV (reference sequence). V was pared by 5 bases and J by 2 bases, with 12 bases between. This CDR3 is 14 amino acids long. The DNA of the CDR3 is TGTGCCAGCAGTCCTGGGACATCAAACTATGGCTACACCTTC. This sequence encodes CASSPGTSNYGYTF.

The chain is built from TRBV7-6 and TRBJ2-7; D unclear. The CDR3 totals 14 residues. Deletions cut 5 bases from V and 1 base from J, with 12 bases between. Germline V gives CDR1 SGHVS, CDR2 FNYEAQ. The CDR3 coding sequence is TGTGCCAGCAGCGTACAGACTGTGTCCTACGAGCAGTACTTC. Translation gives CASSVQTVSYEQYF.

This clonotype was counted at least ten times. The rearrangement uses TRBV11-2 and TRBJ1-2; D call uncertain. Trimming left V 1 base short and J 7 bases short, with 10 bases between. Germline assignment: CDR1 SGHAT and CDR2 FQNNGV. The CDR3 extends over 13 amino acids. The CDR3 region is CASSLGRVAGYTF. As DNA, the CDR3 is TGTGCCAGCAGCTTAGGAAGGGTGGCTGGCTACACCTTC.

The rearrangement uses TRBV19 and TRBJ1-4; no reliable D call. The germline V gene encodes CDR1 LNHDA and CDR2 SQIVND (reference sequence). V lost 7 bases, J lost 8 bases, and 14 bases lay in between. This CDR3 has 13 amino acids. CDR3 in DNA: TGTGCCAGTACAAGGACGTCAGAGGAAAAACTGTTTTTT. Protein: CASTRTSEEKLFF.

This clonotype was counted only a few times. The rearrangement uses TRBV2 and TRBJ2-7; TRBD1 is a possible D gene (5 bases). This CDR3 is built from 12 residues. V was clipped by 4 bases and J by 2 bases, with 6 bases between them. The germline V gene has CDR1 SNHLY and CDR2 FYNNEI. The CDR3 sequence is CASSATAYEQYV. CDR3 nucleotides: TGTGCCAGCAGTGCGACAGCCTACGAGCAGTACGTC.

This CDR3 reads CASSLVSAREMYEQYF. The CDR3 DNA sequence: TGTGCCAGCAGCTTGGTTTCCGCGCGGGAGATGTACGAGCAGTACTTC. The chain couples TRBV5-6 to TRBJ2-7, with 7 bases aligning to TRBD2. After removal of 0 bases from V and 4 bases from J, the junction contained 10 bases not matched to a gene. CDR1 is SGHDT, CDR2 YYEEEE, per germline. The CDR3 has 16 amino acids.

The V gene is TRBV29-1, the J gene TRBJ1-1, with D perhaps TRBD1 (5 bases). The CDR3 consists of 15 residues. V was pared by 7 bases and J by 5 bases, with 23 bases between. CDR1 is SQVTM and CDR2 is ANQGSEA in the germline V gene. The CDR3 here is CSGLKGSGYRTEAFF. DNA of the CDR3: TGCAGCGGACTCAAGGGCTCAGGGTATCGAACTGAAGCTTTCTTT.

This clonotype turned up a few times. The CDR3 DNA reads as TGTGCCAGCAGCTTAGGGGGGTCAGGGAAGACCTACGAGCAGTACTTC. Translated, it gives CASSLGGSGKTYEQYF. The chain carries TRBV7-2 and TRBJ2-7; either TRBD1 or TRBD2 may supply D (5 bases each). The CDR3 loop spans 16 amino acids. The germline V and J ends were trimmed by 1 base and 2 bases, with 15 bases remaining between them. In germline, CDR1 is SGHTA, CDR2 FQGNSA.

This clonotype was seen more than once but under ten times. The rearrangement joins TRBV12-3 or TRBV12-4 to TRBJ1-3, with a tentative D call TRBD1 (5 bases). V lost 6 bases, J lost 7 bases, and 13 bases lay in between. The CDR3 runs 13 residues. The CDR3 DNA reads as TGTGCCAGCAGCCTCCGGGGGGTCAACACCATATATTTT. The encoded protein is CASSLRGVNTIYF.

V is TRBV5-6 and J is TRBJ2-5, with unresolved D. Deletions cut 5 bases from V and 2 bases from J, with 16 bases between. The CDR3 runs to 15 residues. From germline, CDR1 is SGHDT and CDR2 YYEEEE. The CDR3 sequence: CASSSVPQRQETQYF. CDR3 coding DNA: TGTGCCAGCAGTTCGGTCCCCCAGAGACAAGAGACCCAGTACTTC.

The rearrangement uses TRBV5-1 and TRBJ2-7, with a possible D match to TRBD1 (6 bases). CDR1 and CDR2 (germline): SGHRS, YFSETQ. The CDR3 consists of 20 residues. Trimming removed 4 bases from V and 3 bases from J, with 32 bases in between. CDR3 nucleotide sequence: TGCGCCAGCAGCGGGGGAATTGGGACAAAGACGGTAAAGGACCTCTACGAGCAGTACTTC. Its translation is CASSGGIGTKTVKDLYEQYF.

The chain combines TRBV7-2 with TRBJ1-3; possibly TRBD1 for D (5 bases). CDR1 SGHTA and CDR2 FQGNSA come from the germline V gene. The CDR3 has 16 amino acids. The V end was cut by 5 bases, the J end by 2 bases, with 16 bases between. The DNA for the CDR3 is TGTGCCAGCAGCCCGCGAGGGGTGCGGACTGGAAACACCATATATTTT. Its protein is CASSPRGVRTGNTIYF.

Many counts were recorded for this clonotype. The genes are TRBV7-8 and TRBJ1-6; tentatively, D is TRBD1 (6 bases). From germline, CDR1 is SGHVS and CDR2 FQNEAQ. V lost 3 bases to trimming and J lost 5 bases, with 11 bases between them. The CDR3 contains 15 residues. CDR3 loop: CASSFRDTDNSPLHF. The DNA for the CDR3 is TGTGCCAGCAGCTTCCGGGACACTGATAATTCACCCCTCCACTTT.

In its sample, this clonotype was seen a few times. This chain links TRBV7-2 with TRBJ1-2; 8 bases line up with TRBD1. With 7 bases clipped from V and 4 bases from J, the junction kept 11 bases outside the gene matches. CDR1 is SGHTA, CDR2 FQGNSA, per germline. The CDR3 length is 15 residues. CDR3 in DNA: TGTGCCAGCATCCCAGGACAGGGCCAGATCTATGGCTACACCTTC. This sequence encodes CASIPGQGQIYGYTF.

V gene TRBV28 combines with J gene TRBJ1-5; 7 bases align to TRBD1. Trimming removed 8 bases from V and 4 bases from J; junction bases left unmatched: 8. This CDR3 is 14 amino acids long. CDR1 and CDR2 (germline): MDHEN, SYDVKM. DNA of the CDR3: TGTGCCAGCGGTCCGACAGGGAGAAATCAGCCCCAGCATTTT. Amino acid sequence: CASGPTGRNQPQHF.

This chain uses TRBV20-1 with TRBJ2-2, with TRBD2 identical over 9 bases. Germline lookup yields CDR1 DFQATT and CDR2 SNEGSKA (reference sequence). CDR3 length equals 15 residues. V was pared by 5 bases and J by 0 bases, with 4 bases of the junction left unmatched. CDR3 region: CSAGGLATNTGELFF. In DNA form, the CDR3 reads TGCAGTGCTGGAGGACTAGCGACGAACACCGGGGAGCTGTTTTTT.

In its sample, this clonotype was seen a few times. The chain uses TRBV28 and TRBJ2-3; D remains unclear. CDR1 is MDHEN and CDR2 is SYDVKM in the germline V gene. The length of the CDR3 is 12 residues. With 6 bases removed from V and 6 bases from J, the gap between germline ends came to 10 bases. The CDR3 sequence is CASRSPRDTQYF. Written as DNA, the CDR3 is TGTGCCAGCAGATCCCCCAGGGATACGCAGTATTTT.

This clonotype was seen a few times. The gene calls are TRBV6-1 and TRBJ2-1; 9 bases are a match to TRBD2. The germline V gene has CDR1 MNHNS and CDR2 SASEGT. Unmatched junction bases numbered 7, after V lost 5 bases and J lost 5 bases. This CDR3 has 15 residues. The CDR3 region is CASSYLAGVDNEQFF. CDR3 sequence (DNA): TGTGCCAGCAGTTATTTAGCGGGAGTCGACAATGAGCAGTTCTTC.

The rearrangement links TRBV24-1 to TRBJ2-1; 14 nucleotides match TRBD2. Trimming took 4 bases from V and 4 from J; bases not matched to a gene: 8. Per germline, CDR1 KGHDR and CDR2 SFDVKD. This CDR3 region has 18 residues. CDR3 amino acids: CATSDPGTSGRLYNEQFF. For the CDR3, the DNA is TGTGCCACCAGTGACCCCGGGACTAGCGGGAGACTTTACAATGAGCAGTTCTTC.

This clonotype was observed at least ten times. The rearrangement links TRBV7-2 to TRBJ1-5; D is ambiguous. The CDR3 has 15 amino acids. Germline V lookup: CDR1 SGHTA, CDR2 FQGNSA. The V gene lost 2 bases and the J gene lost 2 bases, with 10 bases spanning the gap. The CDR3 sequence is CASSLSGGGNQPQHF. CDR3 nucleotides: TGTGCCAGCAGCTTATCGGGCGGTGGCAATCAGCCCCAGCATTTT. Full variable domain (outside the CDR3, taken from reference TRBV7-2 and TRBJ1-5): GAGVSQSPSNKVTEKGKDVELRCDPISGHTALYWYRQSLGQGLEFLIYFQGNSAPDKSGLPSDRFSAERTGGSVSTLTIQRTQQEDSAVYLCASSLSGGGNQPQHFGDGTRLSIL.